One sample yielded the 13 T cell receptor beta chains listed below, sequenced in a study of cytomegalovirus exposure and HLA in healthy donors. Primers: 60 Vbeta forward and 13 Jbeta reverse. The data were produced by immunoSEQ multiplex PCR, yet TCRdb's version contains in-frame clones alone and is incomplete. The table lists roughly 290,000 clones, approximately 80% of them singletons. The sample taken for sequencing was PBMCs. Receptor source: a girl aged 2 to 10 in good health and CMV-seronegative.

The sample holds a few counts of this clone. DNA for the CDR3: TGTGCCAGTAGTATTGGACTAGCGGGGTATAACAATGAGCAGTTCTTC. Amino acid sequence: CASSIGLAGYNNEQFF. The rearrangement links TRBV19 to TRBJ2-1, with 12 nucleotides matching TRBD2. Germline V gene data show CDR1 as LNHDA and CDR2 as SQIVND (reference sequence). With V trimmed by 3 bases and J by 5 bases, 5 bases remained unmatched. This CDR3 contains 16 residues. The whole variable domain, filled in from reference TRBV19 and TRBJ2-1, reads DGGITQSPKYLFRKEGQNVTLSCEQNLNHDAMYWYRQDPGQGLRLIYYSQIVNDFQKGDIAEGYSVSREKKESFPLTVTSAQKNPTAFYLCASSIGLAGYNNEQFFGPGTRLTVL.

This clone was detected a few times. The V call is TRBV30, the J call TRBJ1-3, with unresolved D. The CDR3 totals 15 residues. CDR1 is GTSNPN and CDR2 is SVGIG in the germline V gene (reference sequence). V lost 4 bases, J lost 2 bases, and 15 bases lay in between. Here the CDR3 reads CAWKRGRLPGNTIYF. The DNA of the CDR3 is TGTGCCTGGAAGCGCGGCAGACTCCCTGGAAACACCATATATTTT. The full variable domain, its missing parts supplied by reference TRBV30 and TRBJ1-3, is SQTIHQWPATLVQPVGSPLSLECTVEGTSNPNLYWYRQAAGRGLQLLFYSVGIGQISSEVPQNLSASRPQDRQFILSSKKLLLSDSGFYLCAWKRGRLPGNTIYFGEGSWLTVV.

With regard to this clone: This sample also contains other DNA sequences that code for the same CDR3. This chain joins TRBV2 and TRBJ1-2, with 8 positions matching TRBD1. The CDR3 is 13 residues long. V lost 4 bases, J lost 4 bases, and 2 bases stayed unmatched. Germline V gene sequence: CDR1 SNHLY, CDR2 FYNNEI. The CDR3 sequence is CASSGTGGYGYTF. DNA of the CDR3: TGTGCCAGCAGTGGTACAGGGGGCTATGGCTACACCTTC.

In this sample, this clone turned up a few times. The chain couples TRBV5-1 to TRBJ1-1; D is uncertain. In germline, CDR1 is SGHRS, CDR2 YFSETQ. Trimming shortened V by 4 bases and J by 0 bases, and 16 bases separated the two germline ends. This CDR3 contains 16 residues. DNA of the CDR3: TGCGCCAGCAGCCCCAACACTGGAGGGATGAACACTGAAGCTTTCTTT. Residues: CASSPNTGGMNTEAFF.

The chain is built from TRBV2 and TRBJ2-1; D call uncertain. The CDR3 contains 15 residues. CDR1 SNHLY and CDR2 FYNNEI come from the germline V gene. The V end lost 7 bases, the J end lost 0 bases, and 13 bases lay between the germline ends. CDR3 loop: CASNPPLSSYNEQFF. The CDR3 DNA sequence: TGTGCCAGCAACCCCCCGCTTAGCTCCTACAATGAGCAGTTCTTC.

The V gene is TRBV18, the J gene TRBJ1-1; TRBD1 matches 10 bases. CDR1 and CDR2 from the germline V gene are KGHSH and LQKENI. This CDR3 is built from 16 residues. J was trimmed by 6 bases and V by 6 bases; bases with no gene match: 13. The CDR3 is CASSLSLAGTGAEAFF. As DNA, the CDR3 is TGTGCCAGCTCGCTCAGCTTAGCCGGGACAGGGGCTGAAGCTTTCTTT.

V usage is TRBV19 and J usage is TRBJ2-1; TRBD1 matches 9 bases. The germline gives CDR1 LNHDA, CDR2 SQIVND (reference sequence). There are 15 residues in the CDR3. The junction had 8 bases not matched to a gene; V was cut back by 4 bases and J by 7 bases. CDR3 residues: CASSSAADRGNEQFF. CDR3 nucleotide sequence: TGTGCCAGTAGTAGCGCGGCAGACAGGGGGAATGAGCAGTTCTTC.

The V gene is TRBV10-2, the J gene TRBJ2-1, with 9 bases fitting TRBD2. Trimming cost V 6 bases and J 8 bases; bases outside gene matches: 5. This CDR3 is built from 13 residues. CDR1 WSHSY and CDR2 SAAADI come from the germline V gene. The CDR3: CASRFSGSDEQFF. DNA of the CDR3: TGCGCCAGCAGATTTAGCGGGAGCGATGAGCAGTTCTTC.

The CDR3 region has the DNA TGCGCCAGCAGCCAAGAGGGGGGTTCCGCTCCCCCTCCGAAGCAGTTCTTC. This gives the protein CASSQEGGSAPPPKQFF. This chain connects TRBV4-1 to TRBJ2-1, with D possibly matching TRBD2 (6 bases). CDR3 length: 17 residues. V lost 0 bases and J lost 11, with 23 bases in between. CDR1 MGHRA and CDR2 YSYEKL come from the germline V gene.

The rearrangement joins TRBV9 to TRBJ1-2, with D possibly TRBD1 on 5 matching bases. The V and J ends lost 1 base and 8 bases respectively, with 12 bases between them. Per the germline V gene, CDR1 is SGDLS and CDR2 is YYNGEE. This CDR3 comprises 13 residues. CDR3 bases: TGTGCCAGCAGCGTATCAGGGTACGGAGGCTACACCTTC. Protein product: CASSVSGYGGYTF.

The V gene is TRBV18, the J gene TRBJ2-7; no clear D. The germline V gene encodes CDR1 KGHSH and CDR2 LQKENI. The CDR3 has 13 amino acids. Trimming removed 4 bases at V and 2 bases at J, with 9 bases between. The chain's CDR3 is CASSQSRTYEQYF. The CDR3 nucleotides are TGTGCCAGCTCACAATCTAGAACCTACGAGCAGTACTTC.

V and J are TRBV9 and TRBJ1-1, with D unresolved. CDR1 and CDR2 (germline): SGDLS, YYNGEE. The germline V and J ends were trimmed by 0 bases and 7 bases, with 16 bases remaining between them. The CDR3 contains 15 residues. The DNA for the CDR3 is TGTGCCAGCAGCGTAGGGGGAGAGAGGTGGGATGAAGCTTTCTTT. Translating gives CASSVGGERWDEAFF.

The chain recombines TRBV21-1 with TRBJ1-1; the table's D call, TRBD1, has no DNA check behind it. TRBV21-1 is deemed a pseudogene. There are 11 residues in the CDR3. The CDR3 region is CGTGPLIEAFF. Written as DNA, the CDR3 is TGTGGGACAGGACCTTTAATTGAAGCTTTCTTT.